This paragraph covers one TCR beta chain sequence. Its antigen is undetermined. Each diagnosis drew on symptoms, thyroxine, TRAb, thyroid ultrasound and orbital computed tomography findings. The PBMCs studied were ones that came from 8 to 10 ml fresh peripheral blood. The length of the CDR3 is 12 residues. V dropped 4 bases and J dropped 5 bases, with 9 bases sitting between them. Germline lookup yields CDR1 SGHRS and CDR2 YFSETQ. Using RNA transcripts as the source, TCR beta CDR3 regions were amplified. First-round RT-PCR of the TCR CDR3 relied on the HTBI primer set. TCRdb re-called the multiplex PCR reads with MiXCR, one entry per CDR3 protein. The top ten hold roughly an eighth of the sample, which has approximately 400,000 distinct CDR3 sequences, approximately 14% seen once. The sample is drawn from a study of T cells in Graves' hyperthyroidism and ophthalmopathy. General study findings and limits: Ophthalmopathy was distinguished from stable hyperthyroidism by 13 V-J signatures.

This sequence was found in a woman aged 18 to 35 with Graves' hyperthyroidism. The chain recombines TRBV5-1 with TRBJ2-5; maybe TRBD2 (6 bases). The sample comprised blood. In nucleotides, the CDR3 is TGCGCCAGCAGCCGACGGGGGGAGACCCAGTACTTC. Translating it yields CASSRRGETQYF.